The 19 T cell receptor beta chains below were found in one sample sequenced in a study of OX40 agonist ivuxolimab in advanced cancers. Using immunoSEQ multiplex PCR, the repertoire was profiled, and TCRdb retains in-frame clones only, with some absent. This table holds 80,000 to 100,000 clones, 80% to 95% found once. Sequenced here: CD4+ or CD8+ T cells sorted from blood, sampled in a trial of the OX40 agonist ivuxolimab. The receptors originated from an adult with an advanced solid tumor such as melanoma, head and neck, liver or kidney cancer.

In its sample, this clone was seen once. The chain carries TRBV7-2 and TRBJ2-6; D tentatively fits TRBD1 or TRBD2 (5 bases each). The CDR3 covers 17 residues. With 2 bases removed from V and 0 bases from J, the gap between germline ends came to 11 bases. Germline V CDR1 and CDR2: SGHTA, FQGNSA. CDR3 nucleotide sequence: TGTGCCAGCAGCTTATCAACGGGACGCTCTGGGGCCAACGTCCTGACTTTC. Protein product: CASSLSTGRSGANVLTF.

V usage is TRBV2 and J usage is TRBJ2-1, with D uncertain. CDR1 SNHLY and CDR2 FYNNEI come from the germline V gene. V was trimmed by 1 base and J by 5 bases, leaving 3 bases between them. CDR3 size: 12 residues. The CDR3, as DNA: TGTGCCAGCAGTGAAGAGGACAATGAGCAGTTCTTC. Residues: CASSEEDNEQFF.

The rearrangement joins TRBV19 to TRBJ2-7; no clear D. V shed 5 bases and J shed 0 bases, with 11 bases lying between them. The germline V gene has CDR1 LNHDA and CDR2 SQIVND (reference sequence). This CDR3 region has 14 residues. The CDR3 sequence: CASSGQASSYEQYF. For the CDR3, the DNA is TGTGCCAGTAGTGGGCAGGCGAGCTCCTACGAGCAGTACTTC.

The chain couples TRBV4-2 to TRBJ1-2; the D gene is possibly TRBD1 (6 bases). Germline CDR1 reads LGHNA; CDR2 reads YNFKEQ. V was clipped by 4 bases and J by 5 bases, with 14 bases between them. The CDR3 loop spans 14 amino acids. In DNA, the CDR3 is TGTGCCAGCAGCCTCCAGAGGGACACTTATGGCTACACCTTC. The encoded protein is CASSLQRDTYGYTF.

The V and J genes are TRBV11-2 and TRBJ2-1, with a tentative D call TRBD2 (7 bases). Trimming stripped 6 bases from V and 6 bases from J, with 27 bases between. The CDR3 is made up of 18 amino acids. Germline lookup yields CDR1 SGHAT and CDR2 FQNNGV. CDR3 amino acids: CASRRWGRELSESNEQFF. In DNA, the CDR3 is TGTGCCAGCAGGAGATGGGGGCGGGAGTTGTCGGAATCCAATGAGCAGTTCTTC.

A note on this clone: A junction end diverges from the germline sequence, so it may reflect a read error. At the DNA level, this CDR3 is encoded by other sequences in the same sample as well. The V gene is TRBV27, the J gene TRBJ2-3; D is perhaps TRBD2 (5 bases). The CDR3 consists of 14 residues. The germline V gene has CDR1 MNHEY and CDR2 SMNVEV (reference sequence). For the CDR3, the DNA is TGCGCCAGCAGTTTACGGGATAACACAGATACGCAGTATTTT. Translation gives CASSLRDNTDTQYF.

This clone was detected a few times. V and J are TRBV20-1 and TRBJ2-7; D is perhaps TRBD2 (6 bases). Trimming removed 5 bases from V and 4 bases from J, with 9 bases in between. The CDR3 is made up of 11 amino acids. CDR1 and CDR2 from the germline V gene are DFQATT and SNEGSKA (reference sequence). The CDR3 loop reads CSAGGTYEQYF. CDR3 sequence (DNA): TGCAGTGCTGGCGGGACTTACGAGCAGTACTTC.

On this clone: The junction differs from germline at one of its ends, possibly a read error. The chain combines TRBV5-1 with TRBJ2-7; 8 nucleotides line up with TRBD1. The CDR3 is 11 residues long. Germline V CDR1 and CDR2: SGHRS, YFSETQ. The CDR3 nucleotides read TGCGCCAGCAGGGGTTGGGGACAGGCCAGCTTC. Translation: CASRGWGQASF.

The chain employs TRBV2 and TRBJ2-4, with TRBD2 as a possible D gene (6 bases). The germline V and J ends were trimmed by 5 bases and 8 bases, with 10 bases remaining between them. The germline V gene encodes CDR1 SNHLY and CDR2 FYNNEI. The CDR3 is 12 amino acids. CDR3 loop: CASSPREYIQYF. CDR3 DNA sequence: TGTGCCAGCAGTCCCCGGGAGTACATTCAGTACTTC.

The J gene is TRBJ1-1, the V gene TRBV18; D unclear. The CDR3 totals 14 residues. From germline, CDR1 is KGHSH and CDR2 LQKENI. The V and J ends lost 3 bases and 0 bases respectively, with 8 bases between them. The CDR3 DNA sequence: TGTGCCAGCTCACCGTGGCCGATGAACACTGAAGCTTTCTTT. Protein: CASSPWPMNTEAFF.

CDR3 nucleotides: TGTGCCAGCAGCCCGGGGGCCGGCGGTGAGCAGTTCTTC. Translated, it gives CASSPGAGGEQFF. This chain links TRBV7-2 with TRBJ2-1, with D perhaps TRBD1 or TRBD2 (6 bases each). The CDR3 covers 13 residues. V was shortened by 5 bases and J by 9 bases, with 14 bases between the two germline ends. In germline, CDR1 is SGHTA, CDR2 FQGNSA.

The chain carries TRBV19 and TRBJ2-7, with 11 bases aligning to TRBD1. The CDR3 totals 16 residues. Germline lookup yields CDR1 LNHDA and CDR2 SQIVND (reference sequence). The J segment lost 3 bases and the V segment lost 6 bases, leaving 10 bases of the junction unmatched. The CDR3 loop reads CASSRTGGGIHYEQYF. In DNA form, the CDR3 reads TGTGCCAGTAGCAGGACAGGGGGCGGCATCCACTACGAGCAGTACTTC.

The chain links TRBV19 to TRBJ2-1, with 7 bases that match TRBD1. CDR1 LNHDA and CDR2 SQIVND come from the germline V gene (reference sequence). CDR3 length: 13 residues. Trimming removed 8 bases from V and 3 bases from J; junction bases left unmatched: 4. The CDR3 spells CASQRGLYNEQFF. For the CDR3, the DNA is TGTGCCAGTCAAAGGGGGCTCTACAATGAGCAGTTCTTC.

The CDR3, as DNA: TGTGCCAGCAGCTTACTCGTGGCCGATACGCAGTATTTT. Its translation: CASSLLVADTQYF. V and J are TRBV7-2 and TRBJ2-3; D gene unclear. Germline V CDR1 and CDR2: SGHTA, FQGNSA. This CDR3 comprises 13 residues. The V gene lost 2 bases and the J gene lost 6 bases, with 9 bases spanning the gap.

The rearrangement uses TRBV7-3 and TRBJ1-6; D not certain. This CDR3 region has 14 residues. Between the trimmed V and J ends, which lost 2 bases and 10 bases, there was a span of 12 bases. Germline CDR1 SGHTA, CDR2 FQGTGA. The CDR3 spells CASSLEGSGSPLHF. The CDR3 DNA follows: TGTGCCAGCAGCTTAGAGGGTTCGGGGTCACCCCTCCACTTT.

This chain uses TRBV11-2 with TRBJ2-7, with no clear D. Trimming shortened V by 3 bases and J by 6 bases, and 6 bases separated the two germline ends. Germline-derived CDR1 and CDR2 are SGHAT and FQNNGV. The CDR3 has 11 residues. The CDR3 nucleotides are TGTGCCAGCAGCTTTGCGTCCGAGCAGTACTTC. The encoded protein is CASSFASEQYF.

This chain joins TRBV18 and TRBJ2-1; 7 bases are a match to TRBD2. The CDR3 covers 16 residues. V was pared by 0 bases and J by 1 base, with 3 bases of the junction left unmatched. The germline V gene encodes CDR1 KGHSH and CDR2 LQKENI. CDR3 amino acids: CASSPPVGGSYNEQFF. CDR3 DNA sequence: TGTGCCAGCTCACCACCGGTGGGGGGGTCCTACAATGAGCAGTTCTTC. Full variable domain (missing parts from reference TRBV18 and TRBJ2-1): NAGVMQNPRHLVRRRGQEARLRCSPMKGHSHVYWYRQLPEEGLKFMVYLQKENIIDESGMPKERFSAEFPKEGPSILRIQQVVRGDSAAYFCASSPPVGGSYNEQFFGPGTRLTVL.

The chain employs TRBV18 and TRBJ1-3; D not resolved. This CDR3 is built from 13 residues. Germline V gives CDR1 KGHSH, CDR2 LQKENI. Trimming stripped 10 bases from V and 0 bases from J, with 10 bases between. The CDR3 DNA reads TGTGCCAACCCTCCCCCCTCTGGAAACACCATATATTTT. This translates into CANPPPSGNTIYF.

The chain joins TRBV6-5 to TRBJ2-2, with 7 bases aligning to TRBD2. This CDR3 has 15 amino acids. From germline, CDR1 is MNHEY and CDR2 SVGAGI. Germline trimming cut 6 bases from V and 0 bases from J; bases unmatched to any gene: 4. DNA for the CDR3: TGTGCCAGCAGACTGAGCGGGGCGAACACCGGGGAGCTGTTTTTT. This gives the protein CASRLSGANTGELFF.